Below are 23 T cell receptor beta chains sequenced from a single sample in a study of blood T cell repertoires in COVID-19. TCRdb's table, derived via immunoSEQ multiplex PCR, lists solely in-frame clones and lacks some. The data contain more than 70,000 clones, 86% of them singletons. The sequencing input was peripheral blood. These receptors were obtained from a man aged 60 to 75 with acute or convalescent COVID-19.

Only a few counts were recorded for this clone. The chain has TRBV27 and TRBJ1-3, with 8 bases aligning to TRBD1. Germline CDR1 is MNHEY and CDR2 is SMNVEV (reference sequence). V lost 3 bases and J lost 2; bases outside the gene matches: 6. This CDR3 has 16 residues. CDR3 amino acids: CASSFSGTGTGNTIYF. The CDR3 coding sequence is TGTGCCAGCAGTTTCTCCGGGACAGGAACTGGAAACACCATATATTTT.

This sequence joins TRBV5-1 and TRBJ1-1; possibly TRBD1 for D (6 bases). V lost 0 bases and J lost 8, with 17 bases in between. The CDR3 sequence is 15 residues long. In germline, CDR1 is SGHRS, CDR2 YFSETQ. The CDR3 here is CASSLDGTLPLEAFF. CDR3 nucleotide sequence: TGCGCCAGCAGCTTGGATGGGACACTCCCTTTGGAAGCTTTCTTT.

This clone was recorded only once. The V and J genes are TRBV6-6 and TRBJ2-1, with D perhaps TRBD1 (5 bases). CDR1 MNHNY and CDR2 SVGAGI come from the germline V gene (reference sequence). V was shortened by 7 bases and J by 7 bases, with 14 bases between the two germline ends. CDR3 length: 13 amino acids. The CDR3 DNA sequence: TGTGCCAGCATACAGGACCGTTATAATGAGCAGTTCTTC. It translates to CASIQDRYNEQFF.

This sequence joins TRBV7-2 and TRBJ2-7; a weak D match, TRBD2 (6 bases). The CDR3 is 13 amino acids. Trimming took 5 bases from V and 4 from J, leaving 12 bases between them. CDR1 SGHTA and CDR2 FQGNSA come from the germline V gene. CDR3 region: CASSRGTSYEQYF. Written as DNA, the CDR3 is TGTGCCAGCAGCCGAGGGACTTCATACGAGCAGTACTTC.

V and J are TRBV5-4 and TRBJ2-7; the match to TRBD1 covers 7 bases. The CDR3 length is 17 residues. Germline V gives CDR1 SGHNT, CDR2 YYREEE (reference sequence). The trim removed 3 bases at V and 1 base at J, leaving 13 bases unmatched. CDR3 protein: CASSSSNRGPGSYEQYF. The CDR3 DNA follows: TGTGCCAGCAGCTCGTCAAACAGGGGCCCGGGGTCCTACGAGCAGTACTTC.

The chain uses TRBV9 and TRBJ2-7, with 10 bases lining up with TRBD2. Germline loops: CDR1 SGDLS, CDR2 YYNGEE. This CDR3 contains 14 residues. V gave up 3 bases and J gave up 7 bases; unmatched junction bases: 7. CDR3 coding DNA: TGTGCCAGCAGCGCTCAGAGCGGGAGGGGGGAGCAGTACTTC. Residues: CASSAQSGRGEQYF.

The chain carries TRBV6-5 and TRBJ2-7; D gene ambiguous. Germline CDR1 MNHEY, CDR2 SVGAGI. The CDR3 consists of 14 residues. V was trimmed by 8 bases and J by 3 bases, leaving 17 bases between them. CDR3 nucleotides: TGTGCCAGCTCGAATCCTGGCGGATTCTACGAGCAGTACTTC. It is translated as CASSNPGGFYEQYF.

In this sample, this clone turned up once. Written as DNA, the CDR3 is TGTGCCGGAGGTAACAGGGCCACAAATAATTCACCCCTCCACTTT. It translates to CAGGNRATNNSPLHF. The chain uses TRBV6-5 and TRBJ1-6; maybe TRBD1 (6 bases). Trimming pared 11 bases from V and 5 bases from J, leaving 19 bases between. CDR1 and CDR2 (germline): MNHEY, SVGAGI. This CDR3 is built from 15 residues.

Here the CDR3 DNA reads TGTGCCAGCAGCGTCGGACAGGGGGCAGGAGAGCAGTTCTTC. Protein: CASSVGQGAGEQFF. The V and J genes are TRBV7-2 and TRBJ2-1; 11 bases agree with TRBD1. The trim removed 5 bases at V and 10 bases at J, leaving 7 bases unmatched. CDR1 SGHTA and CDR2 FQGNSA come from the germline V gene. This CDR3 has 14 amino acids.

V usage is TRBV20-1 and J usage is TRBJ2-1; D is perhaps TRBD1 (5 bases). The germline V and J ends were trimmed by 3 bases and 4 bases, with 13 bases remaining between them. Germline V lookup: CDR1 DFQATT, CDR2 SNEGSKA (reference sequence). This CDR3 region has 14 residues. This CDR3 is CSASTAGIYNEQFF. For the CDR3, the DNA is TGCAGTGCTAGTACGGCAGGGATTTACAATGAGCAGTTCTTC.

V usage is TRBV28 and J usage is TRBJ2-7; 10 bases align to TRBD1. Per germline, CDR1 MDHEN and CDR2 SYDVKM. The CDR3 consists of 15 residues. V lost 5 bases and J lost 4; bases outside the gene matches: 8. CDR3 coding DNA: TGTGCCAGCAGTCCCCCCGGACAGGGGGGTTACGAGCAGTACTTC. Amino acid sequence: CASSPPGQGGYEQYF.

The chain links TRBV5-1 to TRBJ1-3, with D uncertain. CDR3 size: 16 residues. Trimming cost V 0 bases and J 0 bases, with 10 bases left between them. Germline values: CDR1 SGHRS, CDR2 YFSETQ. CDR3 coding DNA: TGCGCCAGCAGCTTGGGACCGGGAGGCTCTGGAAACACCATATATTTT. Its protein product is CASSLGPGGSGNTIYF.

The J gene is TRBJ1-3, the V gene TRBV19; tentatively, D is TRBD1 (6 bases). The CDR3 has 17 residues. The V end lost 8 bases, the J end lost 3 bases, and 23 bases lay between the germline ends. CDR1 and CDR2 (germline): LNHDA, SQIVND (reference sequence). CDR3 sequence (DNA): TGTGCCAGTCGAGCGTTTATTGGCAGGGGAGTTGGAAACACCATATATTTT. Its translation is CASRAFIGRGVGNTIYF.

The chain recombines TRBV20-1 with TRBJ2-3, with 9 nucleotides matching TRBD1. V lost 3 bases and J lost 5; bases outside the gene matches: 9. The CDR3 contains 15 residues. The germline V gene has CDR1 DFQATT and CDR2 SNEGSKA (reference sequence). The CDR3 here is CSASPDRGFEDTQYF. The CDR3 DNA reads as TGCAGTGCTAGTCCGGACAGGGGATTTGAAGATACGCAGTATTTT.

This clone appeared once. This rearrangement joins TRBV19 to TRBJ2-7; 9 bases match TRBD1. Germline CDR1 reads LNHDA; CDR2 reads SQIVND (reference sequence). This CDR3 has 14 residues. After removal of 5 bases from V and 6 bases from J, the junction contained 8 bases not matched to a gene. The CDR3 region has the DNA TGTGCCAGTAGTGGGGACAGGGTCTTCGGCGAGCAGTACTTC. This gives the protein CASSGDRVFGEQYF.

CDR3: CASFTSGGAEQYF. The CDR3 nucleotides read TGTGCCAGCTTTACTAGCGGGGGGGCCGAGCAGTACTTC. The V gene is TRBV2, the J gene TRBJ2-7; 13 positions agree with TRBD2. Trimming at V came to 8 bases and at J to 6 bases, leaving 4 bases not matched to a gene. The CDR3 totals 13 residues. Per the germline V gene, CDR1 is SNHLY and CDR2 is FYNNEI.

This chain links TRBV9 with TRBJ2-3, with TRBD1 matching 10 bases. V lost 4 bases to trimming and J lost 4 bases; unmatched junction nucleotides: 6. The CDR3 runs to 15 residues. CDR1 is SGDLS, CDR2 YYNGEE, per germline. CDR3 amino acids: CASSFRQGAADTQYF. CDR3 bases: TGTGCCAGCAGCTTCCGACAGGGGGCGGCAGATACGCAGTATTTT.

This chain uses TRBV7-9 with TRBJ2-5; 9 bases map to TRBD1. The V gene end was trimmed by 5 bases and the J gene end by 5 bases; junction bases not matched to a gene: 18. Germline V lookup: CDR1 SEHNR, CDR2 FQNEAQ (reference sequence). CDR3 length: 18 amino acids. CDR3 sequence (DNA): TGTGCCAGCAGCCCGGACAGGGGAGAACGGACCCCACGGGAGACCCAGTACTTC. It codes for CASSPDRGERTPRETQYF. Based on the CDR3 plus reference TRBV7-9 and TRBJ2-5, the full variable domain is DTGVSQNPRHKITKRGQNVTFRCDPISEHNRLYWYRQTLGQGPEFLTYFQNEAQLEKSRLLSDRFSAERPKGSFSTLEIQRTEQGDSAMYLCASSPDRGERTPRETQYFGPGTRLLVL.

This clone was recorded once. This sequence joins TRBV29-1 and TRBJ2-1, with 9 bases aligning to TRBD2. The V gene end was trimmed by 0 bases and the J gene end by 1 base; junction bases not matched to a gene: 1. This CDR3 contains 15 residues. Germline V lookup: CDR1 SQVTM, CDR2 ANQGSEA. The CDR3 DNA sequence: TGCAGCGTTGAAGATCTAGCGGGATCCTACAATGAGCAGTTCTTC. Its translation: CSVEDLAGSYNEQFF.

On this clone itself: A read error may produce the germline difference seen at one junction end. The chain carries TRBV5-1 and TRBJ1-4; D might be TRBD1 (5 bases). The CDR3 runs 14 residues. Germline V gives CDR1 SGHRS, CDR2 YFSETQ. CDR3 loop: CASGLGGRDEKLFF. CDR3 nucleotide sequence: TGCGCCAGCGGCTTGGGAGGCAGGGATGAAAAACTGTTTTTT.

This clone has a count of ten or more. This CDR3 reads CASSSSRTGGNEQFF. DNA of the CDR3: TGTGCCAGCAGCTCAAGTCGGACCGGGGGCAATGAGCAGTTCTTC. The chain uses TRBV11-3 and TRBJ2-1; D possibly corresponds to TRBD2 (6 bases). V lost 4 bases to trimming and J lost 6 bases, with 16 bases between them. Germline V gene sequence: CDR1 SGHNT, CDR2 YENEEA. The CDR3 is 15 amino acids.

The chain uses TRBV4-1 and TRBJ1-2, with D hard to call. The CDR3 is 15 residues long. V was clipped by 0 bases and J by 0 bases, with 8 bases between them. Germline CDR1 and CDR2: MGHRA and YSYEKL. CDR3 residues: CASSQDPSTNYGYTF. In DNA, the CDR3 is TGCGCCAGCAGCCAAGATCCATCTACTAACTATGGCTACACCTTC.

The rearrangement links TRBV19 to TRBJ1-2; D possibly corresponds to TRBD1 (5 bases). The ends were cut back, 2 bases at V and 0 bases at J, with 10 bases in the middle. Germline V gives CDR1 LNHDA, CDR2 SQIVND (reference sequence). This CDR3 is built from 15 residues. The CDR3 bases are TGTGCCAGTAGTATAAATTCGGGGGCTAACTATGGCTACACCTTC. Translating it yields CASSINSGANYGYTF.